The source of this T cell receptor (beta chain) is a study of Ad26.COV2.S vaccination and SARS-CoV-2 variants. The table came from immunoSEQ multiplex PCR; TCRdb's copy has only in-frame clones and leaves some out. The repertoire holds about 680,000 clones, with roughly 90% as singletons. Germline values: CDR1 MNHEY, CDR2 SMNVEV (reference sequence). Unmatched junction bases numbered 3, after V lost 2 bases and J lost 4 bases. This CDR3 region has 14 residues. Described treatment: around 19 received Ad26.COV2.S at low or high dose, single or two shots; several received placebo; per-sample allocation not given. Day 63 following the first vaccine or placebo injection was when the samples were taken.

This chain links TRBV27 with TRBJ2-3; 7 bases align to TRBD1. Sequencing was performed on peripheral blood, taken in a trial of Ad26.COV2.S vaccine versus placebo. This clonotype was sampled from a person between 18 and 59 years old who received the Ad26.COV2.S COVID-19 vaccine or a placebo. The CDR3 sequence: CASSLDQGADTQYF. As DNA, the CDR3 is TGTGCCAGCAGTTTAGATCAGGGGGCAGATACGCAGTATTTT.